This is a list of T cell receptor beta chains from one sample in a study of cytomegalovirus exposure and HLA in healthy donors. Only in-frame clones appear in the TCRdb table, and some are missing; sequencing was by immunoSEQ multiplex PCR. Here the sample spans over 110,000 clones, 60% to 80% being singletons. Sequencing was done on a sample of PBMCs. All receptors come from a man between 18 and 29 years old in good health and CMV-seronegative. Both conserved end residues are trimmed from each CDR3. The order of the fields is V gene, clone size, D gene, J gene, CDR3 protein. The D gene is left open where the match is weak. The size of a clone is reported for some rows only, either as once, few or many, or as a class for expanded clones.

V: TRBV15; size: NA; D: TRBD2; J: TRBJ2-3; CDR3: ATSRDRGGTDTQY
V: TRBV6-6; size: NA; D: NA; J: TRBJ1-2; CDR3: ASSDREVGGYT
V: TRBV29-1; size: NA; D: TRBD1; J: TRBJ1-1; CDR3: SVEPRTGGGNTEAF
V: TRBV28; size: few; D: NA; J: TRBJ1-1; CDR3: ASIPQRNTEAF
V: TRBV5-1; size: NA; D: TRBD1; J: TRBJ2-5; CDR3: ASSSTGGRQETQY
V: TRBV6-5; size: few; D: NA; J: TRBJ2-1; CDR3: ASSISRVSYNEQF
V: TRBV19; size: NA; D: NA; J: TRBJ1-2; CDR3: ASMGAGNYGYT
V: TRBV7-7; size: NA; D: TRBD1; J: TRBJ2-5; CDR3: ASSQTGVGETQY
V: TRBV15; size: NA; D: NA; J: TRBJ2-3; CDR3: ATSRAGLSTDTQY
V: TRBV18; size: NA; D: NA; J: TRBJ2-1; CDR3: ASSPQSVQF
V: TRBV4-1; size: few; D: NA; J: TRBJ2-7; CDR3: ASSPLEGVRAYEQY
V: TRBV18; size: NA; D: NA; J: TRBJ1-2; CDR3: ASSPLGAGTINYGYT
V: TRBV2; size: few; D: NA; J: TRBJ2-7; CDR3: ASRGLDGPYEQY
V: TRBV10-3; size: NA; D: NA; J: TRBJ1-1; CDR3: AISESIRVQNTEAF
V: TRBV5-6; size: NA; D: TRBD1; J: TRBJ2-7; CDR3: ASSLDSTGGFHEQY
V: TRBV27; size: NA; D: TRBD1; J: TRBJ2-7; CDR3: ASSLPGQGGNEQY
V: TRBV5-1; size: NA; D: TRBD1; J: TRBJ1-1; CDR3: ASSSGTGQGTEAF
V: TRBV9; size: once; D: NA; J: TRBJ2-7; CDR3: ASSVSGAYEQY
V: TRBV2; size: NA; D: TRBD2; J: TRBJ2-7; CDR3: ATMTSGEQY
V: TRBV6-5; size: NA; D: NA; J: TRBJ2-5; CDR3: ASSYSSGLETQY
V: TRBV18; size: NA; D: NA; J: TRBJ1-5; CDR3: ASSLLRGGNQPQH
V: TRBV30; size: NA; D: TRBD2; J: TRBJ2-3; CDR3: AWSVPSGGADTQY
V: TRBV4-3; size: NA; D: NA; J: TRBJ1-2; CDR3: ASSQDGAGGERGYT
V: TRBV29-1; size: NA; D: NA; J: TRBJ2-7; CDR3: SVGDGRTYEQY